The sequence of this TCR beta chain was determined in a study of a mutant IDH1 vaccine in newly diagnosed glioma. Study-wide context: Sex among treated patients split about 60% male, roughly 38% female; mean age was about 43 years. Former treatment meant radiotherapy, temozolomide, or both; the majority had gotten both.

Time point noted: week 35, safety follow-up. All doses held 300 ug of mutant IDH1 20-mer peptide, with topical imiquimod. Of note for this clone: The antigen is not known.

CDR3 size: 17 residues. Germline loops: CDR1 SNHLY, CDR2 FYNNEI. V lost 10 bases and J 0 bases, leaving 24 bases between the germline ends. Clones were read by immunoSEQ multiplex PCR, and TCRdb kept only the in-frame ones, dropping some. The sample contains tens of thousands of clones, 88% of which appear only once. The rearrangement links TRBV2 to TRBJ1-1; tentatively, D is TRBD1 (5 bases). This specimen consisted of PBMCs, obtained from a glioma patient whose treatment included an IDH1 peptide vaccine. The origin of this receptor is a woman in her thirties or forties with glioma. The CDR3 loop reads CATPRDRLSIMNTEAFF. The DNA of the CDR3 is TGTGCCACCCCGAGGGACCGCCTTTCGATCATGAACACTGAAGCTTTCTTT.